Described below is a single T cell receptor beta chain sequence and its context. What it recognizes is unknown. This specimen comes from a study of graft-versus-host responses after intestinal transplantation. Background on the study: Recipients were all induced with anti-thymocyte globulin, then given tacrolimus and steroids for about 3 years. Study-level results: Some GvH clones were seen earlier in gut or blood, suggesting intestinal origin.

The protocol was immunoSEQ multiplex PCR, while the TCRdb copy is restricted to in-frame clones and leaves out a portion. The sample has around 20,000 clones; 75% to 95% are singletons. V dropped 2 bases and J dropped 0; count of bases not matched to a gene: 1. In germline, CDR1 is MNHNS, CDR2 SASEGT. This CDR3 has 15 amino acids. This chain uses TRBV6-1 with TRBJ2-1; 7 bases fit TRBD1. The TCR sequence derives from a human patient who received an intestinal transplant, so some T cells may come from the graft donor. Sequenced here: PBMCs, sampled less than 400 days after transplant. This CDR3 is CASSERDSSYNEQFF. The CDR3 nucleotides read TGTGCCAGCAGTGAAAGGGACAGCTCCTACAATGAGCAGTTCTTC.